The sequence of this TCR beta chain was determined in a study of identical twins. This clonotype was detected only a few times. Its target is not known. CDR1 and CDR2 (germline): MGHDK, SYGVNS. This CDR3 comprises 16 residues. Trimming removed 3 bases from V and 4 bases from J; junction bases left unmatched: 5. The study, taken as a whole, reports: Abundant beta clonotypes from cord blood bore fewer insertions; memory repertoires lacked this pattern.

Carrying unique molecular identifiers, the cDNA also gained a universal primer site through template switching. MiXCR, run by TCRdb on the 5' RACE reads, gives a single entry per CDR3 protein. The table has approximately 490,000 distinct CDR3 sequences, around 22% seen once. These records were also assigned to another study, of yellow fever vaccine responses in identical twins. That source adds: Twins reportedly showed a vaccine T cell response that seemed partly convergent and partly personalized.

The genes are TRBV25-1 and TRBJ2-2; 10 positions agree with TRBD2. The sample taken for sequencing was CD4+ T cells sorted from blood. The clonotype was recovered from a woman aged 18-29 years in good health. The CDR3, as DNA: TGTGCCAGCAGTGATAGCGGGAGGCAACCCACCGGGGAGCTGTTTTTT. Translation gives CASSDSGRQPTGELFF.